This TCR beta chain was recorded in a study of T cell responses to AZD1222 COVID-19 vaccine. Overall study context: Pooling of second doses given at about 4 or about 12 weeks was done.

Regarding the study as a whole: Donors, mostly white British, included more females; clonal diversity was possibly underestimated.

CDR3 length: 12 residues. Germline lookup yields CDR1 LGHDT and CDR2 YNNKEL (reference sequence). Trimming shortened V by 0 bases and J by 11 bases, and 10 bases separated the two germline ends. TCRdb keeps only in-frame clones here, not all; method: immunoSEQ multiplex PCR. The data contain about 130,000 clones, around 87% of them seen just once; the ten biggest clones take up under 11%. Comments on this clone: The antigen remains undetermined.

The chain recombines TRBV3-1 (or the pseudogene TRBV3-2) with TRBJ1-2; D gene uncertain. This clonotype was obtained from an adult in good health. Material: peripheral blood, obtained on day 0 of AZD1222 vaccination. The CDR3 DNA follows: TGTGCCAGCAGCCAAGACGGATTGAGGTACACCTTC. This codes for CASSQDGLRYTF.